This T cell receptor beta chain was documented in a study of identical twins. Notes on the study in general: Excess twin sharing in beta out-of-frame sequences was weaker.

A universal primer binding site was introduced by template switching. The final cDNA contained unique molecular identifiers. TCRdb reanalysed the 5' RACE reads using MiXCR and keeps one entry per CDR3 protein. The sample lists around 1.7 million distinct CDR3 sequences; 25% to 35% were seen once. V gave up 5 bases and J gave up 5 bases; unmatched junction bases: 8. The germline gives CDR1 MNHNY, CDR2 SVGAGI (reference sequence). This CDR3 comprises 16 residues. As for this clonotype: What it binds is not known.

Donors uniformly comprised healthy Caucasians. The sequence was collected from a newborn girl in good health. Material for sequencing was cord blood. The V gene is TRBV6-6, the J gene TRBJ2-3; 12 positions agree with TRBD2. CDR3 region: CASSHRLAGGRDTQYF. The CDR3 region has the DNA TGTGCCAGCAGTCATCGTCTAGCGGGAGGGCGAGATACGCAGTATTTT.